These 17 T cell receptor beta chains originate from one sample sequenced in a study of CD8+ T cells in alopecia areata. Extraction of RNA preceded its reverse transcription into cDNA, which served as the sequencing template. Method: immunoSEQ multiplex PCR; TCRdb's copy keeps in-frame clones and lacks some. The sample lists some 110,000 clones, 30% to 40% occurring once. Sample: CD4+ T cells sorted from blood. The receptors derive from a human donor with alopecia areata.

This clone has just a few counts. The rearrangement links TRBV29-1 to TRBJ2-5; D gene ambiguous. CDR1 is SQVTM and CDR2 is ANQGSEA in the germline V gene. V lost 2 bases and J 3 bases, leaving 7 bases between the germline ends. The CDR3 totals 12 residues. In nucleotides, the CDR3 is TGCAGCGTTGAAATGTCGGAAGAGACCCAGTACTTC. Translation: CSVEMSEETQYF.

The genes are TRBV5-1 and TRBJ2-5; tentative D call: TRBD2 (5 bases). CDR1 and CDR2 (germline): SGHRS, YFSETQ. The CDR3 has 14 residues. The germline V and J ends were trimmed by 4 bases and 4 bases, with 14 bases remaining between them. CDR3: CASSINSGGETQYF. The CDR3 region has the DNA TGCGCCAGCAGCATCAACAGCGGAGGAGAGACCCAGTACTTC. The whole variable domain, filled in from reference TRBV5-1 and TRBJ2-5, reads KAGVTQTPRYLIKTRGQQVTLSCSPISGHRSVSWYQQTPGQGLQFLFEYFSETQRNKGNFPGRFSGRQFSNSRSEMNVSTLELGDSALYLCASSINSGGETQYFGPGTRLLVL.

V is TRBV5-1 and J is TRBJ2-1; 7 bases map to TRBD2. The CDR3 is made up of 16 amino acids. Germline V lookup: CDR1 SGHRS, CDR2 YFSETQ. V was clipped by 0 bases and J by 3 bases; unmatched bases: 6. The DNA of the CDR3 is TGCGCCAGCAGCTTGGACCAGGCTAGCGGCTACAATGAGCAGTTCTTC. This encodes CASSLDQASGYNEQFF.

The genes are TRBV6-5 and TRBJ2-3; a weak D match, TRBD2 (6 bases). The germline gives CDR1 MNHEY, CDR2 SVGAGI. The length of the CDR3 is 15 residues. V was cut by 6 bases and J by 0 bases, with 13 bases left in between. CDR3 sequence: CASSPRRGSTDTQYF. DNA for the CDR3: TGTGCCAGCAGCCCCCGGCGGGGTAGCACAGATACGCAGTATTTT.

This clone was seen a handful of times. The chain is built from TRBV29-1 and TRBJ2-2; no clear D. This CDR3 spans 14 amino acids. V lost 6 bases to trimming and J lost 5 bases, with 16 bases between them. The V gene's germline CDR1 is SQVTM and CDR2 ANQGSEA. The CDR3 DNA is TGCAGCGTGCCTAGATTTGGCGCTACCGGGGAGCTGTTTTTT. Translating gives CSVPRFGATGELFF.

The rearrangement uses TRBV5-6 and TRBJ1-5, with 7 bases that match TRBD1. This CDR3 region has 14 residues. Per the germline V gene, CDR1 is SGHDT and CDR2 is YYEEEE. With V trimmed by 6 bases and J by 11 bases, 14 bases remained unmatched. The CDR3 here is CASTRQGVLLTQHF. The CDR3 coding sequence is TGTGCCAGCACCCGGCAGGGGGTGTTGTTGACCCAGCATTTT.

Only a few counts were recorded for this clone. The CDR3 is CASSKGNEQFF. The DNA of the CDR3 is TGTGCCAGCAGCAAAGGAAATGAGCAGTTCTTC. The chain is built from TRBV21-1 and TRBJ2-1. TRBV21-1 is designated a pseudogene. CDR3 length equals 11 residues.

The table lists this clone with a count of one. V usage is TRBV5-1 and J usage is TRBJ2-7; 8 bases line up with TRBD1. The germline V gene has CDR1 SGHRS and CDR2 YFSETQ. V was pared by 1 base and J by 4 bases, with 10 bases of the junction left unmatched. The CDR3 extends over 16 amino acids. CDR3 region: CASSLMRTGFRYEQYF. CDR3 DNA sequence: TGCGCCAGCAGCTTGATGAGGACAGGGTTTAGGTACGAGCAGTACTTC. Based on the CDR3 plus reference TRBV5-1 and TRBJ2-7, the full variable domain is KAGVTQTPRYLIKTRGQQVTLSCSPISGHRSVSWYQQTPGQGLQFLFEYFSETQRNKGNFPGRFSGRQFSNSRSEMNVSTLELGDSALYLCASSLMRTGFRYEQYFGPGTRLTVT.

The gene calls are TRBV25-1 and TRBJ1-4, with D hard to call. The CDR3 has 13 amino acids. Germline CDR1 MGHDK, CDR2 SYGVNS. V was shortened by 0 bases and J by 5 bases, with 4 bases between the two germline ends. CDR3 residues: CASSEYPNEKLFF. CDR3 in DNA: TGTGCCAGCAGTGAATATCCCAATGAAAAACTGTTTTTT.

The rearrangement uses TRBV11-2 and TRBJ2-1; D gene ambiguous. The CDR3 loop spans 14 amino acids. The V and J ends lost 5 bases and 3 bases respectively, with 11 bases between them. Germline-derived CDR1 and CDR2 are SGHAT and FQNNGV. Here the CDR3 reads CASSANSLYNEQFF. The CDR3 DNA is TGTGCCAGCAGCGCGAACTCGCTCTACAATGAGCAGTTCTTC.

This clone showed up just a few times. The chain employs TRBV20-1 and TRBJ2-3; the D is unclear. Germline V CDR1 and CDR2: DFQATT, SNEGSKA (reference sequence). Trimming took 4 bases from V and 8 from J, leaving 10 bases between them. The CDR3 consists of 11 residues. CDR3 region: CSATVAGTQYF. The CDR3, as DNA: TGCAGTGCTACCGTGGCTGGTACGCAGTATTTT.

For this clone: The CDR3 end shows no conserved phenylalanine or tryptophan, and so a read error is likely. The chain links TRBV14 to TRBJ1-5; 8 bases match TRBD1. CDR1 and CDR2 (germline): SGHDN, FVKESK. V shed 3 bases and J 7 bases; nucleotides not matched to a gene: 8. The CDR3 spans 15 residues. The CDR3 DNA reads TGTGCCAGCAGCCACCCGACAGGGGTCGAACAGCCCCAGCATCTT. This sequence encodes CASSHPTGVEQPQHL.

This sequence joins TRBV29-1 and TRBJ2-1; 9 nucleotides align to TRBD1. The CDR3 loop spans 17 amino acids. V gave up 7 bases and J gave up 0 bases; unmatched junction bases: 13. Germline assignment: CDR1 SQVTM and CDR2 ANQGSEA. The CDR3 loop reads CSARGQGGLSSYNEQFF. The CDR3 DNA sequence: TGCAGCGCCCGGGGACAGGGCGGTTTGAGCTCCTACAATGAGCAGTTCTTC.

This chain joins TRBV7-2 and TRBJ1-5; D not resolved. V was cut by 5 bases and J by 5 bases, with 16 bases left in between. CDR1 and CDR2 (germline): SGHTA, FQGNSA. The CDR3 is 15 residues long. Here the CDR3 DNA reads TGTGCCAGCAGCCTTCGAGCCCTGTTAGATCAGCCCCAGCATTTT. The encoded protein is CASSLRALLDQPQHF.

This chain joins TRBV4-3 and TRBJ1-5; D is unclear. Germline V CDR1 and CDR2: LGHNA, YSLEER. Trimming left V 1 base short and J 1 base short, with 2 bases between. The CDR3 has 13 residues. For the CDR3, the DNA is TGCGCCAGCAGCCAAGGAAGCAATCAGCCCCAGCATTTT. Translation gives CASSQGSNQPQHF.

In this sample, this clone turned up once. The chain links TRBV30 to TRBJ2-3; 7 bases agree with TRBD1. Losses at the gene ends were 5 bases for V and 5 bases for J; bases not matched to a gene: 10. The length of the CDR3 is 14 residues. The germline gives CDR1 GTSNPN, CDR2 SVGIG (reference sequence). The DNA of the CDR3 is TGTGCCTGGGGGCGACAGGGTAGGAAAGATACGCAGTATTTT. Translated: CAWGRQGRKDTQYF.

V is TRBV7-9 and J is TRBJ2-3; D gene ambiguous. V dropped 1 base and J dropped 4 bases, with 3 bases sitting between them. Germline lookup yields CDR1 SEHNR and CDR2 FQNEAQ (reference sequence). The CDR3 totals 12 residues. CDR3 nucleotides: TGTGCCAGCAGCTTAGAGGCAGATACGCAGTATTTT. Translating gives CASSLEADTQYF.